These 30 T cell receptor beta chains were sequenced from one sample in a study of blood T cell repertoires in COVID-19. The assay was immunoSEQ multiplex PCR, and TCRdb's table has in-frame clones only and misses some. The sample lists roughly 220,000 clones; under 90% were seen once. Sequenced sample: peripheral blood. Every receptor here comes from a man aged 25 to 40 with active or convalescent COVID-19.

The CDR3 sequence: CASSPGVGASSPLHF. DNA of the CDR3: TGTGCCAGCAGTCCAGGGGTCGGGGCCTCCTCACCCCTCCACTTT. The chain joins TRBV28 to TRBJ1-6, with a tentative D call TRBD1 (6 bases). This CDR3 spans 15 amino acids. V gave up 5 bases and J gave up 10 bases, with 18 bases separating them. Per the germline V gene, CDR1 is MDHEN and CDR2 is SYDVKM.

The chain carries TRBV13 and TRBJ1-2; 10 nucleotides align to TRBD1. The CDR3 has 15 residues. Germline V gives CDR1 PRHDT, CDR2 FYEKMQ (reference sequence). The trim removed 5 bases at V and 3 bases at J, leaving 6 bases unmatched. This CDR3 is CASSRTGTGDYGYTF. The CDR3 DNA reads as TGTGCCAGCAGCCGAACCGGGACAGGGGACTATGGCTACACCTTC.

As for this clone: Additional DNA sequences in this sample encode the identical CDR3. The chain uses TRBV7-9 and TRBJ1-2; TRBD1 matches at 9 bases. The J segment lost 8 bases and the V segment lost 3 bases, leaving 4 bases of the junction unmatched. The CDR3 runs 13 residues. Germline CDR1 is SEHNR and CDR2 is FQNEAQ (reference sequence). The CDR3 bases are TGTGCCAGCAGCTTGGGACAGGGAGGCGGCTACACCTTC. It encodes CASSLGQGGGYTF.

The chain links TRBV28 to TRBJ2-1; D remains unclear. V shed 4 bases and J shed 10 bases, with 11 bases lying between them. Germline CDR1 MDHEN, CDR2 SYDVKM. CDR3 length: 12 residues. CDR3 loop: CASSSIAREQFF. In DNA form, the CDR3 reads TGTGCCAGCAGTTCCATAGCTCGGGAGCAGTTCTTC.

V gene TRBV21-1 combines with J gene TRBJ1-5; TRBD1 was called by the table and not checked on the DNA. TRBV21-1 is designated a pseudogene. CDR3 length: 17 residues. The CDR3 sequence: CASSKPFGQGGNQPQHF. CDR3 nucleotides: TGTGCCAGCAGCAAACCGTTCGGGCAGGGGGGCAATCAGCCCCAGCATTTT.

A single count supports this clone. This rearrangement joins TRBV4-2 to TRBJ1-5; no firm D call. Trimming left V 0 bases short and J 5 bases short, with 14 bases between. This CDR3 comprises 16 residues. CDR1 LGHNA and CDR2 YNFKEQ come from the germline V gene. In nucleotides, the CDR3 is TGTGCCAGCAGCCAAGATTGGGCAGGAGGGCATCAGCCCCAGCATTTT. Translated, it gives CASSQDWAGGHQPQHF.

The chain recombines TRBV14 with TRBJ1-2, with D uncertain. Trimming shortened V by 0 bases and J by 4 bases, and 6 bases separated the two germline ends. The CDR3 loop spans 13 amino acids. The germline gives CDR1 SGHDN, CDR2 FVKESK. The CDR3 spells CASSQEGSYGYTF. Here the CDR3 DNA reads TGTGCCAGCAGCCAAGAAGGGAGCTATGGCTACACCTTC.

The chain couples TRBV16 to TRBJ1-4; 9 positions match TRBD1. Germline V lookup: CDR1 KGHSY, CDR2 FQNENV. With 3 bases clipped from V and 2 bases from J, the junction kept 4 bases outside the gene matches. The CDR3 covers 16 residues. The CDR3 is CASSHGQGYTNEKLFF. In nucleotides, the CDR3 is TGTGCCAGCAGCCATGGACAGGGGTACACTAATGAAAAACTGTTTTTT. Together with reference TRBV16 and TRBJ1-4, the CDR3 gives the full variable domain: GEEVAQTPKHLVRGEGQKAKLYCAPIKGHSYVFWYQQVLKNEFKFLISFQNENVFDETGMPKERFSAKCLPNSPCSLEIQATKLEDSAVYFCASSHGQGYTNEKLFFGSGTQLSVL.

V usage is TRBV9 and J usage is TRBJ1-1, with D possibly being TRBD1 (5 bases). In germline, CDR1 is SGDLS, CDR2 YYNGEE. Trimming left V 4 bases short and J 6 bases short, with 16 bases between. This CDR3 has 14 amino acids. The DNA for the CDR3 is TGTGCCAGCAGCCGAGGGCGGGGGGTGGCTGAAGCTTTCTTT. Translating it yields CASSRGRGVAEAFF. The variable domain in full, completed from reference TRBV9 and TRBJ1-1, reads DSGVTQTPKHLITATGQRVTLRCSPRSGDLSVYWYQQSLDQGLQFLIQYYNGEERAKGNILERFSAQQFPDLHSELNLSSLELGDSALYFCASSRGRGVAEAFFGQGTRLTVV.

This rearrangement joins TRBV2 to TRBJ1-1; D call uncertain. Between the trimmed V and J ends, which lost 0 bases and 3 bases, there was a span of 8 bases. The CDR3 has 14 amino acids. Germline-derived CDR1 and CDR2 are SNHLY and FYNNEI. Here the CDR3 DNA reads TGTGCCAGCAGTGAAGCTCTAGGCGACACTGAAGCTTTCTTT. The encoded protein is CASSEALGDTEAFF.

This clone appeared a single time. The chain joins TRBV19 to TRBJ1-5; a possible D gene is TRBD1 (5 bases). This CDR3 spans 14 amino acids. The ends were cut back, 4 bases at V and 6 bases at J, with 13 bases in the middle. Germline CDR1 and CDR2: LNHDA and SQIVND (reference sequence). CDR3 nucleotides: TGTGCCAGTAGTAGATCCCAGGGCCCTCAGCCCCAGCATTTT. It specifies CASSRSQGPQPQHF.

The chain uses TRBV29-1 and TRBJ2-3; 7 bases align to TRBD1. Germline V gene data show CDR1 as SQVTM and CDR2 as ANQGSEA. V shed 4 bases and J 3 bases; nucleotides not matched to a gene: 13. This CDR3 is 16 amino acids long. CDR3 DNA sequence: TGCAGCGTTGTCCTTATCCAGGCAGGGGGAACAGATACGCAGTATTTT. Amino acid sequence: CSVVLIQAGGTDTQYF.

The V call is TRBV4-1, the J call TRBJ2-1; TRBD1 matches at 8 bases. The junction had 4 bases not matched to a gene; V was cut back by 0 bases and J by 0 bases. CDR1 and CDR2 (germline): MGHRA, YSYEKL. CDR3 size: 17 residues. The CDR3 DNA sequence: TGCGCCAGCAGCCAAGATCAACAGGGGGGCTCCTACAATGAGCAGTTCTTC. Protein sequence: CASSQDQQGGSYNEQFF.

The J gene is TRBJ2-5, the V gene TRBV2; the match to TRBD1 covers 9 bases. The CDR3 totals 16 residues. The V gene end was trimmed by 5 bases and the J gene end by 5 bases; junction bases not matched to a gene: 12. Germline assignment: CDR1 SNHLY and CDR2 FYNNEI. The CDR3 reads CASSPPWTGERETQYF. The CDR3 nucleotides are TGTGCCAGCAGTCCCCCGTGGACAGGGGAGAGGGAGACCCAGTACTTC.

V gene TRBV14 combines with J gene TRBJ1-2; 8 bases line up with TRBD1. The CDR3 consists of 16 residues. CDR1 is SGHDN and CDR2 is FVKESK in the germline V gene. V shed 1 base and J 3 bases; nucleotides not matched to a gene: 7. CDR3 sequence reads: CASSQVRTGNDYGYTF. As DNA, the CDR3 is TGTGCCAGCAGCCAAGTCAGGACAGGGAACGACTATGGCTACACCTTC.

This rearrangement joins TRBV5-4 to TRBJ2-6; a weak D match, TRBD1 (6 bases). This CDR3 spans 17 amino acids. CDR1 is SGHNT, CDR2 YYREEE, per germline (reference sequence). The CDR3 bases are TGTGCATTTACCCCCGGAAGGGGGTGGACTGGGGCCAACGTCCTGACTTTC. Encoded protein: CAFTPGRGWTGANVLTF. The complete variable domain, with remaining parts taken from reference TRBV5-4 and TRBJ2-6, reads ETGVTQSPTHLIKTRGQQVTLRCSSQSGHNTVSWYQQALGQGPQFIFQYYREEENGRGNFPPRFSGLQFPNYSSELNVNALELDDSALYLCAFTPGRGWTGANVLTFGAGSRLTVL.

The rearrangement joins TRBV7-2 to TRBJ2-7; the match to TRBD1 covers 9 bases. The CDR3 is 16 residues long. Germline V gene lookup returns CDR1 SGHTA and CDR2 FQGNSA. The trim removed 6 bases at V and 4 bases at J, leaving 13 bases unmatched. The CDR3 DNA is TGTGCCAGCAGAACTAACTCCGGGACAGGGCGATACGAGCAGTACTTC. As protein: CASRTNSGTGRYEQYF. Combining the CDR3 with reference TRBV7-2 and TRBJ2-7 gives the whole variable domain GAGVSQSPSNKVTEKGKDVELRCDPISGHTALYWYRQSLGQGLEFLIYFQGNSAPDKSGLPSDRFSAERTGGSVSTLTIQRTQQEDSAVYLCASRTNSGTGRYEQYFGPGTRLTVT.

This clone was seen only once. J is TRBJ2-7 and V is TRBV7-2, with 10 bases fitting TRBD1. V lost 5 bases and J lost 4; bases outside the gene matches: 5. The V gene's germline CDR1 is SGHTA and CDR2 FQGNSA. This CDR3 contains 14 residues. This CDR3 is CASSKTGGLYEQYF. CDR3 in DNA: TGTGCCAGCAGCAAGACAGGGGGCCTATACGAGCAGTACTTC.

V usage is TRBV9 and J usage is TRBJ1-4; 7 bases map to TRBD1. Germline trimming cut 3 bases from V and 2 bases from J; bases unmatched to any gene: 10. Germline V CDR1 and CDR2: SGDLS, YYNGEE. The CDR3 totals 17 residues. Here the CDR3 reads CASSADRDLSTNEKLFF. CDR3 sequence (DNA): TGTGCCAGCAGCGCAGACAGGGACCTGAGCACTAATGAAAAACTGTTTTTT.

This chain connects TRBV4-1 to TRBJ2-7, with D perhaps matching TRBD2 (6 bases). The CDR3 runs 16 residues. The germline V gene has CDR1 MGHRA and CDR2 YSYEKL. Trimming removed 1 base from V and 4 bases from J, with 17 bases in between. This CDR3 reads CASSQASGVLRYEQYF. In DNA, the CDR3 is TGCGCCAGCAGCCAAGCGTCGGGGGTTCTAAGATACGAGCAGTACTTC.

V gene TRBV10-3 combines with J gene TRBJ2-1; 11 nucleotides align to TRBD1. The CDR3 sequence is 14 residues long. Germline V gene data show CDR1 as ENHRY and CDR2 as SYGVKD. Germline trimming cut 10 bases from V and 6 bases from J; bases unmatched to any gene: 8. The CDR3 sequence is CATPGQGVFNEQFF. The CDR3, as DNA: TGTGCCACCCCGGGACAGGGGGTTTTCAATGAGCAGTTCTTC.

The chain links TRBV6-2 or TRBV6-3 to TRBJ2-2; TRBD2 might be the D (5 bases). The CDR3 extends over 15 amino acids. CDR1 MNHEY and CDR2 SVGEGT come from the germline V gene. Trimming shortened V by 0 bases and J by 6 bases, and 11 bases separated the two germline ends. The CDR3 loop reads CASSYSRLTSGELFF. The CDR3 DNA sequence: TGTGCCAGCAGTTACTCGCGACTAACATCCGGGGAGCTGTTTTTT.

The genes are TRBV28 and TRBJ1-4; D uncertain. Deletions cut 7 bases from V and 5 bases from J, with 5 bases between. Germline CDR1 MDHEN, CDR2 SYDVKM. The CDR3 consists of 11 residues. This chain's CDR3 is CASTGNEKLFF. As DNA, the CDR3 is TGTGCCAGCACGGGAAATGAAAAACTGTTTTTT.

This chain uses TRBV18 with TRBJ2-1; 8 bases map to TRBD2. V shed 1 base, J shed 3 bases, and the junction held 2 bases outside the gene matches. This CDR3 has 15 residues. CDR1 and CDR2 from the germline V gene are KGHSH and LQKENI. DNA for the CDR3: TGTGCCAGCTCACCACTAGCGGGGAACTACAATGAGCAGTTCTTC. Translated: CASSPLAGNYNEQFF.

The chain carries TRBV6-5 and TRBJ1-2; D gene ambiguous. This CDR3 comprises 16 residues. V lost 0 bases to trimming and J lost 9 bases, with 20 bases between them. Per the germline V gene, CDR1 is MNHEY and CDR2 is SVGAGI. The CDR3 nucleotides read TGTGCCAGCAGTTACTCGAGTACGTGGGCCGGTGGTCGCTACACCTTC. It codes for CASSYSSTWAGGRYTF.

The chain links TRBV30 to TRBJ2-7; a possible D gene is TRBD2 (5 bases). The CDR3 loop spans 12 amino acids. V was cut by 2 bases and J by 1 base, with 6 bases left in between. Germline CDR1 GTSNPN, CDR2 SVGIG (reference sequence). CDR3 in DNA: TGTGCCTGGAGTCGAGGGTCCTACGAGCAGTACTTC. This sequence encodes CAWSRGSYEQYF.

The chain couples TRBV25-1 to TRBJ2-3, with D possibly matching TRBD2 (5 bases). Deletions cut 2 bases from V and 4 bases from J, with 10 bases between. The CDR3 has 14 amino acids. In germline, CDR1 is MGHDK, CDR2 SYGVNS. CDR3 protein: CASSERAGADTQYF. CDR3 nucleotide sequence: TGTGCCAGCAGTGAAAGGGCGGGCGCAGATACGCAGTATTTT.

The rearrangement uses TRBV28 and TRBJ2-7; maybe TRBD1 (5 bases). The CDR3 loop spans 12 amino acids. Germline CDR1 is MDHEN and CDR2 is SYDVKM. Trimming removed 10 bases from V and 3 bases from J, with 13 bases in between. The CDR3: CATGDSRYEQYF. CDR3 coding DNA: TGTGCCACCGGAGACAGCCGCTACGAGCAGTACTTC.

The chain joins TRBV2 to TRBJ2-1, with a tentative D call TRBD1 (6 bases). Germline CDR1 reads SNHLY; CDR2 reads FYNNEI. Trimming removed 4 bases at V and 2 bases at J, with 12 bases between. The CDR3 loop spans 15 amino acids. DNA of the CDR3: TGTGCCAGCAGTGTCAGGCAGGGGACCTACAATGAGCAGTTCTTC. It translates to CASSVRQGTYNEQFF.

The rearrangement uses TRBV5-6 and TRBJ1-3; 11 nucleotides line up with TRBD1. The J segment lost 3 bases and the V segment lost 0 bases, leaving 8 bases of the junction unmatched. Germline CDR1 SGHDT, CDR2 YYEEEE. CDR3 length: 18 residues. CDR3 loop: CASSLAGTGGQVGNTIYF. The CDR3 DNA reads as TGTGCCAGCAGCTTGGCGGGGACAGGGGGACAGGTTGGAAACACCATATATTTT. Full variable domain (outside the CDR3, taken from reference TRBV5-6 and TRBJ1-3): DAGVTQSPTHLIKTRGQQVTLRCSPKSGHDTVSWYQQALGQGPQFIFQYYEEEERQRGNFPDRFSGHQFPNYSSELNVNALLLGDSALYLCASSLAGTGGQVGNTIYFGEGSWLTVV.